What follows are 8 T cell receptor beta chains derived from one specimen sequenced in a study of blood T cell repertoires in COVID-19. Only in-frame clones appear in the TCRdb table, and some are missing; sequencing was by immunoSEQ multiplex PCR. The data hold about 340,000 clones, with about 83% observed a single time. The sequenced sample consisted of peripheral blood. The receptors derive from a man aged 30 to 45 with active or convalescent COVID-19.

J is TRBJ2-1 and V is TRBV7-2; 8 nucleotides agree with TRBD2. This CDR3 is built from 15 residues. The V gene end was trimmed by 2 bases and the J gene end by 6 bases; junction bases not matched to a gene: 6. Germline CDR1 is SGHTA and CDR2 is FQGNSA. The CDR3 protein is CASSLSGSNFNEQFF. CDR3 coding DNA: TGTGCCAGCAGCTTAAGCGGGAGCAATTTCAATGAGCAGTTCTTC. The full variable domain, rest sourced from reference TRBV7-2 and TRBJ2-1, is GAGVSQSPSNKVTEKGKDVELRCDPISGHTALYWYRQSLGQGLEFLIYFQGNSAPDKSGLPSDRFSAERTGGSVSTLTIQRTQQEDSAVYLCASSLSGSNFNEQFFGPGTRLTVL.

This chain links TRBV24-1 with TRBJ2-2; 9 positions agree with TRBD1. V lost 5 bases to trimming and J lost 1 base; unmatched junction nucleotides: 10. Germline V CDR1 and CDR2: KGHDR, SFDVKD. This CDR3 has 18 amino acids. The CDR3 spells CATSAPGQGFLNTGELFF. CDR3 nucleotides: TGTGCCACCAGTGCCCCGGGACAGGGATTTTTGAACACCGGGGAGCTGTTTTTT.

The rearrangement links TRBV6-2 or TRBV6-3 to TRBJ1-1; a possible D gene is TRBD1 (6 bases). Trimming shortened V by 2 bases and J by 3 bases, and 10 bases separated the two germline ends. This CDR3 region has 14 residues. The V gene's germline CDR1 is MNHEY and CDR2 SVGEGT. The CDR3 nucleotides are TGTGCCAGCAGTTACCCACAGGGCTACACTGAAGCTTTCTTT. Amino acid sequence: CASSYPQGYTEAFF.

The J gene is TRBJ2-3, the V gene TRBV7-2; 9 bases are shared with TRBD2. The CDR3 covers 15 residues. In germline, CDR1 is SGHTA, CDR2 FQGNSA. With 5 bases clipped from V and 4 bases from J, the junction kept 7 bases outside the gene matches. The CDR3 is CASSPRAGGSDTQYF. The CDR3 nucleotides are TGTGCCAGCAGCCCAAGGGCGGGAGGGTCAGATACGCAGTATTTT.

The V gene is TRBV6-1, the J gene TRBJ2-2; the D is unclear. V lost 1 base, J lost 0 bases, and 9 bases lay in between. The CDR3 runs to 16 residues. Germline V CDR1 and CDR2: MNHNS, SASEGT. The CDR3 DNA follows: TGTGCCAGCAGTGAAGTCCGCGGATCGAACACCGGGGAGCTGTTTTTT. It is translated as CASSEVRGSNTGELFF.

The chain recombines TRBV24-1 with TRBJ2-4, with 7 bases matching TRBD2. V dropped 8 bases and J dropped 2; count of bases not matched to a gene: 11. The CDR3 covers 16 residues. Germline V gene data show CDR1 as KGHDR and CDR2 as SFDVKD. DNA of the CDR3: TGTGCCACCATGGGGGGAGGGCCAATTACCAAAAACATTCAGTACTTC. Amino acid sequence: CATMGGGPITKNIQYF.

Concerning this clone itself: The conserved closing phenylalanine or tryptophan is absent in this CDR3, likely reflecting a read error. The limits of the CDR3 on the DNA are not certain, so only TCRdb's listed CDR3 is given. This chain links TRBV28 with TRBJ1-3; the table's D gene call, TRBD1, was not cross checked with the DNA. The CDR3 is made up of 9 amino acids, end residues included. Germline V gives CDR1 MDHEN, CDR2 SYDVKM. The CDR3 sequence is CASSHTGKI.

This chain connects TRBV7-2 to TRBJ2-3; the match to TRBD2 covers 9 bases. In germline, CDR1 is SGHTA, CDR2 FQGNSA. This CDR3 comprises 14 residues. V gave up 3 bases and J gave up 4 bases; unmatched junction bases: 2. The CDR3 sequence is CASSFRLAADTQYF. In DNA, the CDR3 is TGTGCCAGCAGCTTCCGACTAGCGGCAGATACGCAGTATTTT.